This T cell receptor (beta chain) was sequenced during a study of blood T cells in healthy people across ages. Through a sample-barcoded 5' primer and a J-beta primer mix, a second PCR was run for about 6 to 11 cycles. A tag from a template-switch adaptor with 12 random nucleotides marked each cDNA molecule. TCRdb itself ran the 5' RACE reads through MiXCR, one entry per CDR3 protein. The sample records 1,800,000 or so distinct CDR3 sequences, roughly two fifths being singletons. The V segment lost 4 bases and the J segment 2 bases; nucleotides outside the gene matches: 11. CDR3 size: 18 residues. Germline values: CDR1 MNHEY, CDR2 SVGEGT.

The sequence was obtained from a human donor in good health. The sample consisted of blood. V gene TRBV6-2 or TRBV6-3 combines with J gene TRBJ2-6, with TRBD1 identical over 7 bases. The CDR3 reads CASSSIQGPLTGANVLTF. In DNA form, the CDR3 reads TGTGCCAGCAGTTCTATACAGGGGCCATTAACTGGGGCCAACGTCCTGACTTTC.